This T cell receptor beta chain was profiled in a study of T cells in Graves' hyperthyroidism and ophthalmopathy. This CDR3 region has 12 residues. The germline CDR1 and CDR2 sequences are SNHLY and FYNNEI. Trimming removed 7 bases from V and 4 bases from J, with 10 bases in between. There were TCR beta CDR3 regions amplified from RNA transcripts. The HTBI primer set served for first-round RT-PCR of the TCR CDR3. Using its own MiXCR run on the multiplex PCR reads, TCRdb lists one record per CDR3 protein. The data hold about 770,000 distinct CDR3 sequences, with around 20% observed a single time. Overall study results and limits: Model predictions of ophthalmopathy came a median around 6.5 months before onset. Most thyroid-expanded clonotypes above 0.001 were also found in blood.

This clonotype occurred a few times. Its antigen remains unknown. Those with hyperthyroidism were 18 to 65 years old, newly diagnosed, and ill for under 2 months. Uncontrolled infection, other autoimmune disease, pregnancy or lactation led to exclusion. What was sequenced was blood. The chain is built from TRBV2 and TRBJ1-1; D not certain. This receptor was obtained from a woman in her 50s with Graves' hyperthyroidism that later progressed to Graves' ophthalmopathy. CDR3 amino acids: CASILEVTEAFF. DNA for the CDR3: TGTGCCAGCATCCTCGAAGTCACTGAAGCTTTCTTT.